This T cell receptor beta chain was identified in a study of identical twins. TCRdb redid the calling of the 5' RACE reads with MiXCR, one entry per CDR3 protein. The sample yields about 810,000 distinct CDR3 sequences, roughly an eighth seen once. With respect to this clonotype: Antigen: not known.

The CDR3 has 16 amino acids. In germline, CDR1 is DFQATT, CDR2 SNEGSKA (reference sequence). J gave up 3 bases and V 1 base, and 10 bases lay outside the gene matches. Study-level findings and limits: Out-of-frame TCR alpha sharing observed in monozygotic twins exceeded model estimates.

No donor was unhealthy or non-Caucasian. These sequences were also reported in another study, on yellow fever vaccine responses in identical twins.

The sequencing input was PBMCs. This sequence was found in a woman under 30 in good health. This chain links TRBV20-1 with TRBJ2-7; 9 bases are shared with TRBD2. The CDR3 region is CSARADPGLANYEQYF. In nucleotides, the CDR3 is TGCAGTGCTAGAGCGGACCCGGGACTAGCCAACTACGAGCAGTACTTC.